The clone carrying this T cell receptor (beta chain) has more than one count but fewer than ten. The antigen is not known. Trimming took 6 bases from V and 2 from J; bases not matched to a gene: 9. The CDR3 spans 15 residues. CDR1 KGHSH and CDR2 LQKENI come from the germline V gene. The sample belongs to a study of T cells in Graves' hyperthyroidism and ophthalmopathy. Study-wide results and caveats: Using 13 V-J features, a model discriminated ophthalmopathy from stable hyperthyroidism.

An absence of ophthalmopathy progression within 18 months meant stable Graves' hyperthyroidism. The TCR beta CDR3 regions underwent amplification using RNA transcripts as the source. When the TCR CDR3 underwent first-round RT-PCR, the HTBI primer set was used. Each CDR3 protein is one row after TCRdb ran MiXCR on the multiplex PCR reads. Here the sample spans roughly 750,000 distinct CDR3 sequences, roughly 15% being singletons. The chain uses TRBV18 and TRBJ2-7; 8 bases map to TRBD2. The TCR comes from a man younger than 30 with Graves' hyperthyroidism. The material sequenced was blood. Written as DNA, the CDR3 is TGTGCCAGCTCGAGTACTAGCGGCAGAACCTACGAGCAGTACTTC. Protein sequence: CASSSTSGRTYEQYF.